This T cell receptor (beta chain) was observed in a study of response to subunit inactivated influenza vaccine. In this sample, this clonotype turned up many times. The antigen is not known. There are 14 residues in the CDR3. The V end was cut by 10 bases, the J end by 4 bases, with 19 bases between. Germline V gene data show CDR1 as PRHDT and CDR2 as FYEKMQ (reference sequence). TCRdb re-derived calls from the RT-PCR reads in MiXCR, one entry per CDR3 protein. The sample shows more than 400,000 distinct CDR3 sequences, under 8.5% of them seen only once. Points from the study as a whole: With each seasonal influenza vaccination, the authors suggested, few new T cells are recruited.

The sample here was PBMCs from blood, taken around 25 months after vaccination. This TCR came from a man aged 50 to 75 who received an inactivated influenza vaccine. The chain joins TRBV13 to TRBJ1-1; a weak D match, TRBD1 (5 bases). This CDR3 is CATGLGGVATEAFF. CDR3 DNA: TGTGCCACTGGTCTCGGGGGGGTGGCCACTGAAGCTTTCTTT. The entire variable domain, with the rest obtained from reference TRBV13 and TRBJ1-1, is as follows: AAGVIQSPRHLIKEKRETATLKCYPIPRHDTVYWYQQGPGQDPQFLISFYEKMQSDKGSIPDRFSAQQFSDYHSELNMSSLELGDSALYFCATGLGGVATEAFFGQGTRLTVV.